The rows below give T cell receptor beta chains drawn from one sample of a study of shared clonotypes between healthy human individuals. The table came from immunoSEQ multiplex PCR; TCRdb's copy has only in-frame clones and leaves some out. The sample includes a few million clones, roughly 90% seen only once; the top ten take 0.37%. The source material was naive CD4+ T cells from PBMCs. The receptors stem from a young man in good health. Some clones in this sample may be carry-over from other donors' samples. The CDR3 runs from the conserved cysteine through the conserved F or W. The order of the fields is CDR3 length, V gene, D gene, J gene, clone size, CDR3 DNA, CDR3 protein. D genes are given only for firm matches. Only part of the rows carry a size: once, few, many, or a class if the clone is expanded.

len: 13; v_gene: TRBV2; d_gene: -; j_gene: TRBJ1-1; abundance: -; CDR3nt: TGTGCCGACCTCCTCGAGGGGGGCGCCGAAGCTTTCTTT; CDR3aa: CADLLEGGAEAFF
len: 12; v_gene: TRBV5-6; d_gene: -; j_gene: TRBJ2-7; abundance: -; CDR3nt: TGTGCCAGCAGCGGTTGGGAAGACGAGCAGTACTTC; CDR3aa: CASSGWEDEQYF
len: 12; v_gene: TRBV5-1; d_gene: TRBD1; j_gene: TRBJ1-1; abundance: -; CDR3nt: TGCGCCAGCCAGGGGGCCAGCACTGAAGCTTTCTTT; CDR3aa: CASQGASTEAFF
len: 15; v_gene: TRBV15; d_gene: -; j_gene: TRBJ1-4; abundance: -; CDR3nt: TGTGCCACCAGCAGAGCTTACAGACTGAATGAAAAACTGTTTTTT; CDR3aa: CATSRAYRLNEKLFF
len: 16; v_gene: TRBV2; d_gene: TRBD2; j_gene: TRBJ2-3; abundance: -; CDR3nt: TGTGCCAGCAGTGGTCCCGGGCTAGCGGGAGGAGATACGCAGTATTTT; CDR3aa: CASSGPGLAGGDTQYF
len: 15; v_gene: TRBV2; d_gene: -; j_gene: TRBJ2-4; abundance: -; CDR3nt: TGTGCCAGCAGTGATTACGGGTCCCTTAAAAACATTCAGTACTTC; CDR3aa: CASSDYGSLKNIQYF
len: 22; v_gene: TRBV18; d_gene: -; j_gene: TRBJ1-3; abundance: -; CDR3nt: TGTGCCAGCTCACCACCTGCCTCGGACCAGGGGCGCCGAGCAATCGATGGAAACACCATATATTTT; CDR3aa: CASSPPASDQGRRAIDGNTIYF
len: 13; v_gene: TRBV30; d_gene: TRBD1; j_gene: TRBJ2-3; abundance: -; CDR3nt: TGTGCCTGGAGCGGACAGGGGACAGATACGCAGTATTTT; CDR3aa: CAWSGQGTDTQYF
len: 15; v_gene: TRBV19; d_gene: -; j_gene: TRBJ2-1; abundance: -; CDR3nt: TGTGCCAGTAGTATTTTGGTTGGGAACTACAATGAGCAGTTCTTC; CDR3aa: CASSILVGNYNEQFF
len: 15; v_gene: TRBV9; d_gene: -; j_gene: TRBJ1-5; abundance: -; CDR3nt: TGTGCCAGCAGCGTCGGGGGGCGGGACAATCAGCCCCAGCATTTT; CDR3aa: CASSVGGRDNQPQHF
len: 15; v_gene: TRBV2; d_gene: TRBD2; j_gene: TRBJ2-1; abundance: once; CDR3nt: TGTGCCAGCAGTCTTAGCGGGAGCGGATACAATGAGCAGTTCTTC; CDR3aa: CASSLSGSGYNEQFF
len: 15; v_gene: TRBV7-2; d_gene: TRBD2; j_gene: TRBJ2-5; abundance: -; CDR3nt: TGTGCCAGCAGCTTAATAGCTAGCGGCCCCGGGACCCAGTACTTC; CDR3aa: CASSLIASGPGTQYF
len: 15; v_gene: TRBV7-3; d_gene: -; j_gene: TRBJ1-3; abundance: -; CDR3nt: TGTGCCAGCAGCTTTATGGAGATCTCTGGAAACACCATATATTTT; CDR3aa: CASSFMEISGNTIYF
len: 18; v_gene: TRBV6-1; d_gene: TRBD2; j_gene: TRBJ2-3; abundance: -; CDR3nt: TGTGCCAGCAGTGGAGGACTAGCGGGAGAAGGCGGCACAGATACGCAGTATTTT; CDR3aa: CASSGGLAGEGGTDTQYF
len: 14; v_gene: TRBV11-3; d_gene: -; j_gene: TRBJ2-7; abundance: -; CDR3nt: TGTGCCAGCAGCCGGGGAGGAGCCTCCTACGAGCAGTACTTC; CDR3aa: CASSRGGASYEQYF
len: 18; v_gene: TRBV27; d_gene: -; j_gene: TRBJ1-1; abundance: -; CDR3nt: TGTGCCAGCAGTCTACGTAACCTGGGACAATGGCTCGAAACTGAAGCTTTCTTT; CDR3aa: CASSLRNLGQWLETEAFF
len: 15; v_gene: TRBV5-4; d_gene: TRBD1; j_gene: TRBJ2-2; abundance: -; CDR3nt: TGTGCCAGCAGCGCCCGGGACAGAAACACCGGGGAGCTGTTTTTT; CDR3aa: CASSARDRNTGELFF
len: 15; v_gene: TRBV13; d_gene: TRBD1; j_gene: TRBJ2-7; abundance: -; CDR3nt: TGTGCCAGCAGCCCCCAACGACAGGGGGGGTACGAGCAGTACTTC; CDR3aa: CASSPQRQGGYEQYF
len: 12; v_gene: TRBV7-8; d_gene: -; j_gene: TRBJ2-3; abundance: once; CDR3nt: TGTGCCAGCATCCCCGTTACTGGGGCGCAGTATTTT; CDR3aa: CASIPVTGAQYF